The 2 T cell receptor beta chains below come from one sample, sequenced in a study of blood T cells in healthy people across ages. Alongside a J-beta primer mix, a sample-barcoded 5' primer served in a second PCR lasting roughly 7 to 11 cycles. TCRdb processed the 5' RACE reads anew with MiXCR; each CDR3 protein has one entry. Of about 1,800,000 distinct CDR3 sequences listed, about 30% were seen once; the top ten hold roughly 8.2%. The sample taken for sequencing was blood. These receptors all stem from a woman in her thirties in good health.

The chain couples TRBV6-5 to TRBJ2-6; 7 bases are a match to TRBD1. CDR3 length: 19 residues. CDR1 MNHEY and CDR2 SVGAGI come from the germline V gene. Trimming cost V 2 bases and J 0 bases; bases outside gene matches: 10. CDR3 nucleotides: TGTGCCAGCAGTTACCGGCAGGACAGGCCCTCCTCTGGGGCCAACGTCCTGACTTTC. Protein: CASSYRQDRPSSGANVLTF.

The V gene is TRBV5-1, the J gene TRBJ1-4; 7 bases are shared with TRBD1. The CDR3 sequence is 15 residues long. CDR1 and CDR2 (germline): SGHRS, YFSETQ. J was trimmed by 7 bases and V by 4 bases; bases with no gene match: 10. In DNA form, the CDR3 reads TGCGCCAGCAGCGGAACAGGGGAAGCCGGTGAAAAACTGTTTTTT. Translation gives CASSGTGEAGEKLFF. Variable domain in full (rest from reference TRBV5-1 and TRBJ1-4): KAGVTQTPRYLIKTRGQQVTLSCSPISGHRSVSWYQQTPGQGLQFLFEYFSETQRNKGNFPGRFSGRQFSNSRSEMNVSTLELGDSALYLCASSGTGEAGEKLFFGSGTQLSVL.